Each of the 14 T cell receptor beta chains below was sequenced from the same sample in a study of regulatory and conventional T cells in RAG deficiency. Blood CD4+ CD25-low CD127-high conventional T cells supplied the genomic DNA template. Clones were read by immunoSEQ multiplex PCR, and TCRdb kept only the in-frame ones, dropping some. The table records fewer than 40,000 clones, 96% of them present only once. A further study also used this sample, focusing on regulatory T cells. This second report adds: Amplification used 52 TRBV primers and 13 TRBJ primers.

Material for sequencing was CD25- CD4+ T cells sorted from blood. These receptors all come from a human donor in good health.

This chain uses TRBV7-9 with TRBJ2-3; 7 bases line up with TRBD2. The length of the CDR3 is 16 residues. The V gene end was trimmed by 5 bases and the J gene end by 0 bases; junction bases not matched to a gene: 8. CDR1 is SEHNR, CDR2 FQNEAQ, per germline (reference sequence). CDR3 in amino acids: CASSTGGGASTDTQYF. CDR3 nucleotides: TGTGCCAGCAGCACAGGCGGGGGAGCTAGCACAGATACGCAGTATTTT.

The chain has TRBV18 and TRBJ2-5; 8 bases fit TRBD2. The CDR3 is 14 residues long. Per the germline V gene, CDR1 is KGHSH and CDR2 is LQKENI. V lost 1 base and J lost 5; bases outside the gene matches: 3. CDR3 sequence: CASSPLAGKETQYF. In nucleotides, the CDR3 is TGTGCCAGCTCACCACTAGCGGGAAAGGAGACCCAGTACTTC. Together with reference TRBV18 and TRBJ2-5, the CDR3 gives the full variable domain: NAGVMQNPRHLVRRRGQEARLRCSPMKGHSHVYWYRQLPEEGLKFMVYLQKENIIDESGMPKERFSAEFPKEGPSILRIQQVVRGDSAAYFCASSPLAGKETQYFGPGTRLLVL.

The chain is built from TRBV6-1 and TRBJ2-1; 8 bases map to TRBD2. With 8 bases clipped from V and 3 bases from J, the junction kept 6 bases outside the gene matches. Per the germline V gene, CDR1 is MNHNS and CDR2 is SASEGT. This CDR3 spans 14 amino acids. The CDR3 bases are TGTGCCAGCGATCGGGGGGGCCTCTACAATGAGCAGTTCTTC. Translated, it gives CASDRGGLYNEQFF.

This clone appeared once. This chain links TRBV7-9 with TRBJ1-1, with TRBD1 matching over 10 bases. V was pared by 5 bases and J by 1 base, with 1 base of the junction left unmatched. Germline assignment: CDR1 SEHNR and CDR2 FQNEAQ (reference sequence). This CDR3 contains 14 residues. For the CDR3, the DNA is TGTGCCAGCAGCCGACAGGGGGCGAACACTGAAGCTTTCTTT. Translation gives CASSRQGANTEAFF.

This chain joins TRBV7-8 and TRBJ1-1; 8 nucleotides match TRBD1. The CDR3 extends over 15 amino acids. The germline gives CDR1 SGHVS, CDR2 FQNEAQ. V trimming: 3 bases; J trimming: 0 bases; junction bases outside the gene matches: 3. The CDR3 coding sequence is TGTGCCAGCAGCTTCAGACAGGGGATGAACACTGAAGCTTTCTTT. Translating gives CASSFRQGMNTEAFF.

This chain links TRBV6-6 with TRBJ1-3; weak D call: TRBD1 (6 bases). The CDR3 length is 16 residues. Trimming stripped 7 bases from V and 2 bases from J, with 18 bases between. Per germline, CDR1 MNHNY and CDR2 SVGAGI (reference sequence). The CDR3 sequence is CASTLRIEGAGNTIYF. The CDR3 coding sequence is TGTGCCAGCACCCTAAGGATAGAGGGGGCTGGAAACACCATATATTTT.

The chain has TRBV11-3 and TRBJ2-1; TRBD2 agrees at 11 bases. The CDR3 length is 15 residues. The germline gives CDR1 SGHNT, CDR2 YENEEA. Unmatched junction bases numbered 2, after V lost 0 bases and J lost 7 bases. CDR3 coding DNA: TGTGCCAGCAGCTTAGATACTAGCGGGAGTAATGAGCAGTTCTTC. It yields the protein CASSLDTSGSNEQFF. Looking up the rest from reference TRBV11-3 and TRBJ2-1 gives the full variable domain: EAGVVQSPRYKIIEKKQPVAFWCNPISGHNTLYWYLQNLGQGPELLIRYENEEAVDDSQLPKDRFSAERLKGVDSTLKIQPAELGDSAVYLCASSLDTSGSNEQFFGPGTRLTVL.

This rearrangement joins TRBV2 to TRBJ2-1; a possible D gene is TRBD2 (5 bases). The V gene lost 7 bases and the J gene lost 6 bases, with 13 bases spanning the gap. CDR3 length equals 13 residues. In germline, CDR1 is SNHLY, CDR2 FYNNEI. The CDR3 DNA reads as TGTGCCAGCAATTTAGAGGGATCCAATGAGCAGTTCTTC. Its protein product is CASNLEGSNEQFF.

The count of this clone is one. The chain joins TRBV11-2 to TRBJ2-7; 7 bases align to TRBD2. Trimming removed 0 bases from V and 2 bases from J; junction bases left unmatched: 7. CDR1 is SGHAT and CDR2 is FQNNGV in the germline V gene. CDR3 length: 16 residues. In DNA form, the CDR3 reads TGTGCCAGCAGCTTAGAGCCGGGACGGGGGGCCTACGAGCAGTACTTC. Its translation is CASSLEPGRGAYEQYF.

The rearrangement links TRBV9 to TRBJ1-1, with 10 bases fitting TRBD1. The V and J ends lost 2 bases and 4 bases, in that order; junction bases with no gene match: 2. CDR3 length: 14 amino acids. Germline V gene sequence: CDR1 SGDLS, CDR2 YYNGEE. This chain's CDR3 is CASSVRDRGTEAFF. CDR3 bases: TGTGCCAGCAGCGTCCGGGACAGGGGCACTGAAGCTTTCTTT.

The V gene is TRBV5-8, the J gene TRBJ2-7; weak D call: TRBD2 (5 bases). This CDR3 contains 16 residues. Germline-derived CDR1 and CDR2 are SGHTS and YDEGEE. V was clipped by 4 bases and J by 0 bases, with 17 bases between them. CDR3 bases: TGTGCCAGCAGCGCAAATTTAGCGTACTACTCCTACGAGCAGTACTTC. Protein product: CASSANLAYYSYEQYF.

This chain links TRBV21-1 with TRBJ2-1; TRBD2, the table's D call, lacks a check against the DNA. TRBV21-1 is noted as a pseudogene. The CDR3 is 18 residues long. The CDR3 loop reads CASSKEASGGQTYNEQFF. The CDR3 region has the DNA TGTGCCAGCAGCAAAGAGGCTAGCGGGGGCCAAACCTACAATGAGCAGTTCTTC.

Only one count was recorded for this clone. The V gene is TRBV7-2, the J gene TRBJ2-3, with D unresolved. The CDR3 spans 19 residues. CDR1 and CDR2 (germline): SGHTA, FQGNSA. V was trimmed by 8 bases and J by 0 bases, leaving 27 bases between them. This CDR3 is CASQLPLSVYHTSTDTQYF. The CDR3 DNA reads as TGTGCCAGCCAGCTACCTCTGAGCGTTTATCACACAAGCACAGATACGCAGTATTTT.

As regards this clone: A read error may account for a junction end that differs from germline. This chain joins TRBV11-2 and TRBJ2-2, with TRBD2 as a possible D gene (5 bases). The germline V gene has CDR1 SGHAT and CDR2 FQNNGV. There are 19 residues in the CDR3. This CDR3 is CASSLEGARGSLRTGELFF. The CDR3 DNA sequence: TGTGCCAGCAGCCTAGAAGGTGCCCGGGGAAGTCTTAGGACCGGGGAGCTGTTTTTT. Combining the CDR3 with reference TRBV11-2 and TRBJ2-2 gives the whole variable domain EAGVAQSPRYKIIEKRQSVAFWCNPISGHATLYWYQQILGQGPKLLIQFQNNGVVDDSQLPKDRFSAERLKGVDSTLKIQPAKLEDSAVYLCASSLEGARGSLRTGELFFGEGSRLTVL.